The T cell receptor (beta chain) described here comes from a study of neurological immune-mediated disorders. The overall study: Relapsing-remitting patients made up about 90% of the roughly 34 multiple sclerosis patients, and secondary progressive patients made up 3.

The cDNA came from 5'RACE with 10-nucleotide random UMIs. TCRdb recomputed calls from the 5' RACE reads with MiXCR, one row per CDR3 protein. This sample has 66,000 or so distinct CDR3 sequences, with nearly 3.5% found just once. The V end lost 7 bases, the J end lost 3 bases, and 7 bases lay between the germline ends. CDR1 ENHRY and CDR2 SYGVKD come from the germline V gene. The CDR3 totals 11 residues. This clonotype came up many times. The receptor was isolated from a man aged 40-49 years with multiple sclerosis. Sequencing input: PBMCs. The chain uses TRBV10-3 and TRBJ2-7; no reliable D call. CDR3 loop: CAIKGFYEQYF. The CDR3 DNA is TGTGCCATCAAAGGTTTCTACGAGCAGTACTTC.